These 30 T cell receptor beta chains were all obtained from the same sample, sequenced in a study of Ad26.COV2.S vaccination and SARS-CoV-2 variants. TCRdb's table, derived via immunoSEQ multiplex PCR, lists solely in-frame clones and lacks some. The table lists hundreds of thousands of clones, approximately 89% of them singletons, with around 3.5% in the top ten. The treatment is: roughly 18 received Ad26.COV2.S at low or high dose, single or two shots; about five received placebo; per-sample allocation not given. The study sampled participants on day 63 after the first vaccine or placebo injection. Sequencing used peripheral blood, obtained in a trial of Ad26.COV2.S vaccine versus placebo. The receptors come from a person aged 18-60 years who received the Ad26.COV2.S COVID-19 vaccine or a placebo.

The chain has TRBV20-1 and TRBJ2-1; 9 bases align to TRBD2. Germline V CDR1 and CDR2: DFQATT, SNEGSKA (reference sequence). V trimming: 3 bases; J trimming: 7 bases; junction bases outside the gene matches: 7. The CDR3 totals 14 residues. In DNA, the CDR3 is TGCAGTGCTAGTTATAATCTAGCGGGAAATGAGCAGTTCTTC. Translation: CSASYNLAGNEQFF.

This clone appeared once. The genes are TRBV12-5 and TRBJ2-5; D possibly corresponds to TRBD1 (6 bases). The CDR3 consists of 16 residues. Looked up from germline, CDR1 is LGHNT and CDR2 is FRNRAP. Between the trimmed V and J ends, which lost 3 bases and 1 base, there was a span of 15 bases. The CDR3 loop is CASGFPPADSQETQYF. The CDR3 bases are TGTGCTAGTGGTTTCCCTCCGGCGGACAGCCAAGAGACCCAGTACTTC.

This clone was counted once. The rearrangement uses TRBV14 and TRBJ2-4; D is undetermined. V lost 0 bases, J lost 1 base, and 16 bases lay in between. CDR1 and CDR2 (germline): SGHDN, FVKESK. The CDR3 is made up of 18 amino acids. Written as DNA, the CDR3 is TGTGCCAGCAGCCAAGATAGATATGGGAAGAGGGCCAAAAACATTCAGTACTTC. It encodes CASSQDRYGKRAKNIQYF.

V is TRBV12-5 and J is TRBJ2-3; D possibly corresponds to TRBD1 (5 bases). Germline loops: CDR1 LGHNT, CDR2 FRNRAP. The germline V and J ends were trimmed by 3 bases and 1 base, with 11 bases remaining between them. This CDR3 spans 15 amino acids. CDR3 sequence reads: CASGLVQGGTDTQYF. As DNA, the CDR3 is TGTGCTAGTGGTTTAGTCCAGGGCGGCACAGATACGCAGTATTTT.

This clone has more than one count but fewer than ten. The chain combines TRBV6-5 with TRBJ2-3, with no clear D. Looked up from germline, CDR1 is MNHEY and CDR2 is SVGAGI. Trimming cost V 6 bases and J 2 bases, with 12 bases left between them. The CDR3 loop spans 14 amino acids. The DNA for the CDR3 is TGTGCCAGCAGACCCGACGGCATCACAGATACGCAGTATTTT. As protein: CASRPDGITDTQYF.

About this clone itself: Other DNA sequences from this sample encode an identical CDR3 as well. This sequence joins TRBV5-1 and TRBJ2-2; D gene unclear. The CDR3 has 13 amino acids. The V end was cut by 0 bases, the J end by 6 bases, with 6 bases between. Germline V gene data show CDR1 as SGHRS and CDR2 as YFSETQ. CDR3: CASSLDSPGELFF. DNA for the CDR3: TGCGCCAGCAGCTTGGACAGCCCCGGGGAGCTGTTTTTT.

This clone was seen only a few times. The chain combines TRBV19 with TRBJ1-6, with D maybe TRBD1 (6 bases). The V gene lost 9 bases and the J gene lost 4 bases, with 10 bases spanning the gap. Germline V gene sequence: CDR1 LNHDA, CDR2 SQIVND (reference sequence). The CDR3 loop spans 13 amino acids. The CDR3 here is CASRGRYNSPLHF. The CDR3 coding sequence is TGTGCCAGCAGGGGCCGTTATAATTCACCCCTCCACTTT.

The rearrangement uses TRBV7-8 and TRBJ2-1, with D perhaps TRBD2 (6 bases). Trimming stripped 1 base from V and 5 bases from J, with 15 bases between. Germline-derived CDR1 and CDR2 are SGHVS and FQNEAQ. The CDR3 extends over 16 amino acids. Here the CDR3 reads CASSLGAIRGNNEQFF. CDR3 DNA: TGTGCCAGCAGCTTAGGGGCTATTCGGGGGAACAATGAGCAGTTCTTC.

The chain combines TRBV14 with TRBJ1-4, with D unclear. CDR1 SGHDN and CDR2 FVKESK come from the germline V gene. The V gene lost 1 base and the J gene lost 4 bases, with 10 bases spanning the gap. The CDR3 spans 15 residues. The CDR3 loop reads CASSQGYGINEKLFF. CDR3 in DNA: TGTGCCAGCAGCCAAGGTTATGGGATTAATGAAAAACTGTTTTTT. Using reference TRBV14 and TRBJ1-4 for the parts outside the CDR3, the full variable domain is EAGVTQFPSHSVIEKGQTVTLRCDPISGHDNLYWYRRVMGKEIKFLLHFVKESKQDESGMPNNRFLAERTGGTYSTLKVQPAELEDSGVYFCASSQGYGINEKLFFGSGTQLSVL.

This sequence joins TRBV2 and TRBJ1-4; 7 bases match TRBD1. With V trimmed by 6 bases and J by 2 bases, 3 bases remained unmatched. Germline CDR1 is SNHLY and CDR2 is FYNNEI. CDR3 length equals 14 residues. CDR3 amino acids: CASRDRSTNEKLFF. CDR3 nucleotide sequence: TGTGCCAGCAGGGACAGGTCCACTAATGAAAAACTGTTTTTT. Full variable domain (rest looked up from reference TRBV2 and TRBJ1-4): EPEVTQTPSHQVTQMGQEVILRCVPISNHLYFYWYRQILGQKVEFLVSFYNNEISEKSEIFDDQFSVERPDGSNFTLKIRSTKLEDSAMYFCASRDRSTNEKLFFGSGTQLSVL.

The rearrangement joins TRBV18 to TRBJ2-5, with a weak D call TRBD1 (6 bases). The germline V and J ends were trimmed by 3 bases and 5 bases, with 10 bases remaining between them. Germline V gene sequence: CDR1 KGHSH, CDR2 LQKENI. This CDR3 is 13 amino acids long. This CDR3 is CASSPQGRETQYF. DNA for the CDR3: TGTGCCAGCTCACCCCAGGGGCGGGAGACCCAGTACTTC. The variable domain in full, with the rest retrieved from reference TRBV18 and TRBJ2-5, is NAGVMQNPRHLVRRRGQEARLRCSPMKGHSHVYWYRQLPEEGLKFMVYLQKENIIDESGMPKERFSAEFPKEGPSILRIQQVVRGDSAAYFCASSPQGRETQYFGPGTRLLVL.

V and J are TRBV4-1 and TRBJ2-1, with D tentatively TRBD1 (5 bases). Germline CDR1 reads MGHRA; CDR2 reads YSYEKL. V was shortened by 2 bases and J by 4 bases, with 18 bases between the two germline ends. CDR3 length: 17 amino acids. Here the CDR3 reads CASSQREAGSTYNEQFF. The CDR3 bases are TGCGCCAGCAGCCAAAGAGAAGCAGGGTCAACATACAATGAGCAGTTCTTC.

This rearrangement joins TRBV3-1 (or the pseudogene TRBV3-2) to TRBJ1-2; weak D call: TRBD1 (5 bases). The CDR3 covers 16 residues. V shed 0 bases and J shed 8 bases, with 19 bases lying between them. Per germline, CDR1 LGHDT and CDR2 YNNKEL (reference sequence). The CDR3 DNA sequence: TGTGCCAGCAGCCAAGATATAGGTCCGGGGCGTGACGGCTACACCTTC. It codes for CASSQDIGPGRDGYTF.

This chain joins TRBV6-5 and TRBJ2-7, with D maybe TRBD2 (7 bases). The V gene lost 6 bases and the J gene lost 2 bases, with 17 bases spanning the gap. Germline-derived CDR1 and CDR2 are MNHEY and SVGAGI. This CDR3 is built from 15 residues. CDR3 nucleotides: TGTGCCAGCAGCGAGAGGGGGGGAACGGCCTACGAGCAGTACTTC. Its protein is CASSERGGTAYEQYF.

The chain carries TRBV28 and TRBJ2-1; perhaps D is TRBD1 or TRBD2 (6 bases each). CDR3 length equals 15 residues. The germline V gene encodes CDR1 MDHEN and CDR2 SYDVKM. Trimming took 4 bases from V and 8 from J, leaving 18 bases between them. CDR3 protein: CASSSKVGGGHEQFF. The CDR3 nucleotides are TGTGCCAGCAGTTCTAAGGTGGGGGGCGGGCATGAGCAGTTCTTC.

The rearrangement links TRBV13 to TRBJ2-3, with D unresolved. With 5 bases removed from V and 2 bases from J, the gap between germline ends came to 26 bases. CDR1 and CDR2 from the germline V gene are PRHDT and FYEKMQ (reference sequence). The length of the CDR3 is 19 residues. CDR3 sequence reads: CASSLHPQTKEPYTDTQYF. Here the CDR3 DNA reads TGTGCCAGCAGCCTTCACCCACAAACGAAGGAGCCCTACACAGATACGCAGTATTTT. The variable domain in full, with the rest retrieved from reference TRBV13 and TRBJ2-3, is AAGVIQSPRHLIKEKRETATLKCYPIPRHDTVYWYQQGPGQDPQFLISFYEKMQSDKGSIPDRFSAQQFSDYHSELNMSSLELGDSALYFCASSLHPQTKEPYTDTQYFGPGTRLTVL.

DNA of the CDR3: TGTGCCAGCAGCTTAGATGGACTAGCGGGGGGCCGAATCCTCTACAATGAGCAGTTCTTC. Protein sequence: CASSLDGLAGGRILYNEQFF. The rearrangement joins TRBV11-3 to TRBJ2-1; 14 nucleotides align to TRBD2. Unmatched junction bases numbered 10, after V lost 0 bases and J lost 3 bases. The CDR3 extends over 20 amino acids. Germline CDR1 and CDR2: SGHNT and YENEEA.

The chain has TRBV19 and TRBJ1-3; D is uncertain. V was trimmed by 10 bases and J by 1 base, leaving 11 bases between them. Germline CDR1 and CDR2: LNHDA and SQIVND (reference sequence). This CDR3 contains 13 residues. CDR3 nucleotide sequence: TGTGCCACGCATCGAGGTTCTGGAAACACCATATATTTT. This translates into CATHRGSGNTIYF.

The genes are TRBV7-8 and TRBJ1-6; 10 bases line up with TRBD1. CDR1 SGHVS and CDR2 FQNEAQ come from the germline V gene. The CDR3 length is 16 residues. Trimming at V came to 1 base and at J to 9 bases, leaving 6 bases not matched to a gene. The CDR3 region is CASSLVRTGGISPLHF. In DNA, the CDR3 is TGTGCCAGCAGCTTAGTACGGACAGGGGGAATTTCACCCCTCCACTTT.

The CDR3 coding sequence is TGTGCCACCAGTGCGTACAGCGCAACTCCAGCTAACTATGGCTACACCTTC. It translates to CATSAYSATPANYGYTF. The chain joins TRBV24-1 to TRBJ1-2; D gene unclear. V was cut by 5 bases and J by 0 bases, with 18 bases left in between. This CDR3 is 17 amino acids long. Germline lookup yields CDR1 KGHDR and CDR2 SFDVKD.

This clone was seen once. This sequence joins TRBV7-2 and TRBJ2-6; D uncertain. The CDR3 has 15 residues. Germline assignment: CDR1 SGHTA and CDR2 FQGNSA. The V end was cut by 4 bases, the J end by 0 bases, with 7 bases between. The CDR3 loop is CASSSQYSGANVLTF. The CDR3 DNA sequence: TGTGCCAGCAGCTCTCAGTACTCTGGGGCCAACGTCCTGACTTTC.

V is TRBV11-2 and J is TRBJ2-1, with 12 bases fitting TRBD2. This CDR3 spans 15 amino acids. Trimming cost V 5 bases and J 9 bases; bases outside gene matches: 8. Per the germline V gene, CDR1 is SGHAT and CDR2 is FQNNGV. The CDR3 DNA is TGTGCCAGCAGCCAACTAGCGGGAGGCCTAACTGAGCAGTTCTTC. Translation gives CASSQLAGGLTEQFF. Variable domain in full (rest from reference TRBV11-2 and TRBJ2-1): EAGVAQSPRYKIIEKRQSVAFWCNPISGHATLYWYQQILGQGPKLLIQFQNNGVVDDSQLPKDRFSAERLKGVDSTLKIQPAKLEDSAVYLCASSQLAGGLTEQFFGPGTRLTVL.

V gene TRBV19 combines with J gene TRBJ2-7; D might be TRBD1 (6 bases). Trimming removed 7 bases at V and 7 bases at J, with 17 bases between. Germline V gene lookup returns CDR1 LNHDA and CDR2 SQIVND (reference sequence). The CDR3 runs to 13 residues. CDR3 amino acids: CASNQQGTGEQYF. The CDR3, as DNA: TGTGCCAGTAACCAACAGGGCACAGGGGAGCAGTACTTC.

This clone was detected once. V usage is TRBV6-1 and J usage is TRBJ1-2; D unresolved. V gave up 1 base and J gave up 0 bases, with 12 bases separating them. This CDR3 spans 16 amino acids. Germline loops: CDR1 MNHNS, CDR2 SASEGT. The CDR3 nucleotides are TGTGCCAGCAGTGAAGTTCAGGCCTTGCCTAACTATGGCTACACCTTC. It encodes CASSEVQALPNYGYTF.

This clone has a single count. CDR3 sequence reads: CASSLAGTEGDTQYF. In DNA form, the CDR3 reads TGCGCCAGCAGCTTGGCCGGGACGGAGGGAGATACGCAGTATTTT. This chain connects TRBV5-1 to TRBJ2-3; D may be TRBD2 (6 bases). CDR1 is SGHRS, CDR2 YFSETQ, per germline. The CDR3 runs to 15 residues. Trimming stripped 0 bases from V and 5 bases from J, with 13 bases between.

The V and J genes are TRBV4-3 and TRBJ1-2, with a possible D match to TRBD1 (5 bases). CDR1 and CDR2 from the germline V gene are LGHNA and YSLEER. The CDR3 length is 14 residues. Trimming took 0 bases from V and 7 from J, leaving 12 bases between them. The CDR3 DNA reads TGCGCCAGCAGCCAAGAGACCGGGGCGGCTGGCTACACCTTC. Translation gives CASSQETGAAGYTF.

The rearrangement joins TRBV5-6 to TRBJ1-2; D possibly corresponds to TRBD1 (5 bases). The CDR3 runs 13 residues. Trimming left V 4 bases short and J 8 bases short, with 15 bases between. Germline CDR1 SGHDT, CDR2 YYEEEE. The CDR3 loop reads CASSRDSRSGYTF. The CDR3 nucleotides read TGTGCCAGCAGCCGAGACAGCCGGAGCGGCTACACCTTC.

The chain is built from TRBV19 and TRBJ1-6; D remains ambiguous. Germline CDR1 and CDR2: LNHDA and SQIVND (reference sequence). The CDR3 is made up of 15 amino acids. Trimming took off 6 bases at V and 6 bases at J, with 15 bases between the two ends. CDR3 nucleotide sequence: TGTGCCAGTAGCCGTATCAAGTCTCCTAATTCACCCCTCCACTTT. Translated: CASSRIKSPNSPLHF.

The table lists this clone with a count of one. The rearrangement links TRBV12-3 or TRBV12-4 to TRBJ1-2; maybe TRBD1 (6 bases). The CDR3 length is 13 residues. With 2 bases removed from V and 4 bases from J, the gap between germline ends came to 8 bases. CDR3 in amino acids: CASSLPGAYGYTF. The DNA of the CDR3 is TGTGCCAGCAGTTTACCAGGGGCCTATGGCTACACCTTC.

V is TRBV6-6 and J is TRBJ2-7, with TRBD2 identical over 9 bases. There are 14 residues in the CDR3. V dropped 2 bases and J dropped 2; count of bases not matched to a gene: 1. CDR1 MNHNY and CDR2 SVGAGI come from the germline V gene (reference sequence). As DNA, the CDR3 is TGTGCCAGCAGTTACGGCGGGGGGGCCTACGAGCAGTACTTC. This encodes CASSYGGGAYEQYF.